This T cell receptor beta chain was captured by sequencing in a study of response to subunit inactivated influenza vaccine. General study findings and limits: Seasonal influenza vaccination, on each occasion, was suggested by the authors to recruit few new T cells.

Concerning this clonotype itself: No antigen is known for it. With a much larger clone just one base away, this may be a read error.

This CDR3 has 13 residues. Trimming took 7 bases from V and 8 from J, leaving 15 bases between them. Germline CDR1 and CDR2: DFQATT and SNEGSKA (reference sequence). Via MiXCR, TCRdb re-called the RT-PCR reads, giving one row per CDR3 protein. The profile shows around 790,000 distinct CDR3 sequences, approximately 21% of them singletons. This sample comprised PBMCs from blood, obtained about 5 days after vaccination. V and J are TRBV20-1 and TRBJ1-6; a weak D match, TRBD1 (6 bases). The receptor was isolated from a man aged 45-65 years who received an inactivated influenza vaccine. The CDR3 DNA reads TGCAGTGTTAGCTCAGGGGCTGATTCACCCCTCCACTTT. Amino acids: CSVSSGADSPLHF.